This TCR beta chain was recorded in a study of T-cell reconstitution after alpha-beta-depleted transplantation in children. The study's findings and limits: Recipient T cells and thymic progenitors that survived were the source of the high TCRbeta diversity seen at day 60 in some patients. Alpha-beta T cells about two months after transplant reportedly derived from several hundred expanded graft clones. By one year post-transplant, T-cell counts and diversity largely arose from T cells that were newly produced.

For this clonotype: The target antigen is unknown.

For TCRbeta, the library was prepared with unique molecular identifiers. TCRdb redid the calling of the PCR reads with MiXCR, one entry per CDR3 protein. This table holds 200,000 to 250,000 distinct CDR3 sequences, just under 8.5% found once. The CDR3 is made up of 14 amino acids. Germline V gene lookup returns CDR1 SGHDT and CDR2 YYEEEE. Trimming pared 3 bases from V and 0 bases from J, leaving 9 bases between. The sequencing used PBMCs, mostly from graft donor cells, collected 180 days after TCRalphabeta/CD19-depleted stem cell transplant. The receptor was derived from a male patient younger than 18 who had a stem cell transplant for acute lymphoblastic leukemia, so the T cells may come from the graft donor. The V gene is TRBV5-6, the J gene TRBJ2-5; D not resolved. The DNA for the CDR3 is TGTGCCAGCAGCTCTTCACTCTACCAAGAGACCCAGTACTTC. The encoded protein is CASSSSLYQETQYF.